This TCR beta chain came from a study of OX40 agonist ivuxolimab in advanced cancers. Overall study findings and caveats: More expanded clones were seen, on average, in CD8+ T cells than in CD4+. Not determined was the antigen specificity of the expanded peripheral T cells.

The table came from immunoSEQ multiplex PCR; TCRdb's copy has only in-frame clones and leaves some out. The sample has around 130,000 clones; around 95% are singletons. V lost 5 bases and J lost 8; bases outside the gene matches: 6. Germline CDR1 is SGHTA and CDR2 is FQGTGA. The CDR3 consists of 14 residues. In the case of this clone: Its specificity is unknown.

Patients were excluded for autoimmune disease history or systemic immunosuppression. Cycle 7 day 1, cycle 4 day 1, and baseline were the timepoints at which blood was sampled. This chain joins TRBV7-3 and TRBJ2-3; 11 bases map to TRBD2. This TCR derives from an adult with an advanced solid tumor such as melanoma, head and neck, liver or kidney cancer. Sample: CD4+ or CD8+ T cells sorted from blood, taken in a trial of the OX40 agonist ivuxolimab. As DNA, the CDR3 is TGTGCCAGCAGCATTGCGACTAGCGGGACTACGCAGTATTTT. Its translation is CASSIATSGTTQYF.